Sequencing of this T cell receptor beta chain was carried out in a study of blood T cell repertoires in COVID-19. Turning to the study itself: Spain, Italy and the United States supplied samples that represented acute and convalescent COVID-19. Sources were T cells, B-cell-depleted T cells, or PBMCs; the material itself was cDNA or gDNA.

The V gene end was trimmed by 2 bases and the J gene end by 1 base; junction bases not matched to a gene: 10. There are 18 residues in the CDR3. Germline V gene data show CDR1 as MNHEY and CDR2 as SMNVEV (reference sequence). Original handling: By means of reference gene primer amplification, nucleated cell counts were estimated. Libraries were prepared by immunoSEQ multiplex PCR; TCRdb keeps only in-frame clonotypes and omits some of them. D and trimming were read from the DNA, whereas the V and J calls and clone size are those reported in that table. The sample carries fewer than 110,000 clones, around nine tenths recorded once.

This receptor was taken from a human donor in a cohort sampled during active COVID-19. Specimen: peripheral blood. V is TRBV27 and J is TRBJ2-3, with 9 bases identical to TRBD2. The CDR3 DNA is TGTGCCAGCAGTTTAAGGCGGGGGGGGCGTGGGGGCACAGATACGCAGTATTTT. This gives the protein CASSLRRGGRGGTDTQYF.